This TCR beta chain comes out of a study of regulatory T cells in long-lasting Graves disease. General study findings and limits: There was favoring of TRBV28, TRBJ1-2 and TRBJ2-5 in persistent disease. TCR diversity was lower in persistent Graves' patients (versus newly diagnosed ones). With 2,500 to 3,000 shared public clonotypes, persistent patients exceeded new patients, who shared about 1,000.

Trimming removed 1 base from V and 6 bases from J; junction bases left unmatched: 6. The CDR3 is 16 residues long. CDR1 is SGHAT and CDR2 is FQNNGV in the germline V gene. iRepertoire HTBI primers and Arm-PCR of CDR3 regions built TCR beta libraries. MiXCR was run by TCRdb on the multiplex PCR reads, yielding one entry per CDR3 protein. Of about 470,000 distinct CDR3 sequences detected, less than 25% appear once; the ten largest clones hold over 7.5%. To note about this clonotype: The antigen is not known.

Time point specified: persistent/refractory GD, antithyroid drugs over 5 years with positive TRAb. Researchers made the TCR library from RNA that was extracted from PBMCs. V is TRBV11-2 and J is TRBJ2-2, with 9 bases fitting TRBD1. The source of this sequence is a female donor with Graves disease. The material sequenced was peripheral blood mononuclear cells (PBMCs), taken when the disease was refractory, from a patient treated with antithyroid drugs. In DNA, the CDR3 is TGTGCCAGCAGCTTAGTCCACAGGGGGCCGGCCGGGGAGCTGTTTTTT. Amino acids: CASSLVHRGPAGELFF.